The sequence of this TCR beta chain was determined in a study of control samples from healthy donors and cancer patients. The repertoire was sequenced with immunoSEQ multiplex PCR; TCRdb's copy has only in-frame clones and lacks some. Altogether about 86,000 clones are present, approximately 95% being singletons, with the ten largest covering over 1.3%. This receptor was obtained from a woman aged 25 to 39 in good health. The material sequenced was blood.

The CDR3 nucleotides read TGTGCCGCCCGCGGACAGTACAATCAGCCCCAGCATTTT. As protein: CAARGQYNQPQHF. The chain employs TRBV10-3 and TRBJ1-5; possible D gene TRBD1, 6 bases. The CDR3 extends over 13 amino acids. Germline V lookup: CDR1 ENHRY, CDR2 SYGVKD. V dropped 11 bases and J dropped 3 bases, with 14 bases sitting between them.